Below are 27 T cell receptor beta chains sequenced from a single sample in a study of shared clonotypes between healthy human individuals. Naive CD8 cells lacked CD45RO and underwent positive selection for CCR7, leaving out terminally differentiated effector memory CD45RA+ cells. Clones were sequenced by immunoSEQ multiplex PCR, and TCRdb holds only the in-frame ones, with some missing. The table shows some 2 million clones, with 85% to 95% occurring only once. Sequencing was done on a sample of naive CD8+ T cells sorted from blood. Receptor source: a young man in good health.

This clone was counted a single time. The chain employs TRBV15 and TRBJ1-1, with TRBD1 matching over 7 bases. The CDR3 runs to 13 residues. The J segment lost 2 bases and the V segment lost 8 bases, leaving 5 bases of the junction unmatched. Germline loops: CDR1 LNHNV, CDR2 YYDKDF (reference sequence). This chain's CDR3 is CATGGTVNTEAFF. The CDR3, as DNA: TGTGCCACCGGTGGGACAGTAAACACTGAAGCTTTCTTT.

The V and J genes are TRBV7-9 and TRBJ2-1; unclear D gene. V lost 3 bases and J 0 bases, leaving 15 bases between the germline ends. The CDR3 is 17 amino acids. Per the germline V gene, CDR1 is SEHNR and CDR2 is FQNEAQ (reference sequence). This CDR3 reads CASSFNPTSPSYNEQFF. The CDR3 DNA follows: TGTGCCAGCAGCTTTAACCCTACCTCCCCCTCCTACAATGAGCAGTTCTTC.

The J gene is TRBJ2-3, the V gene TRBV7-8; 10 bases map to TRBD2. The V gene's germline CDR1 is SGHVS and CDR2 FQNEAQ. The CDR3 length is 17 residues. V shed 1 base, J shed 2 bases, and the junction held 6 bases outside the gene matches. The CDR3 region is CASSLGASGSFTDTQYF. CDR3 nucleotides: TGTGCCAGCAGCTTAGGTGCTAGCGGGAGTTTCACAGATACGCAGTATTTT. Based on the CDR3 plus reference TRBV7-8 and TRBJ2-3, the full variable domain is GAGVSQSPRYKVAKRGQDVALRCDPISGHVSLFWYQQALGQGPEFLTYFQNEAQLDKSGLPSDRFFAERPEGSVSTLKIQRTQQEDSAVYLCASSLGASGSFTDTQYFGPGTRLTVL.

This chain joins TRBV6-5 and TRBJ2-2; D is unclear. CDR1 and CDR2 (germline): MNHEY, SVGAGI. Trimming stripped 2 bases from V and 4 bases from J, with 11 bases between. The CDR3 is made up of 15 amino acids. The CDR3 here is CASSYEEISTGELFF. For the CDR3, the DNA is TGTGCCAGCAGTTACGAAGAGATAAGCACCGGGGAGCTGTTTTTT.

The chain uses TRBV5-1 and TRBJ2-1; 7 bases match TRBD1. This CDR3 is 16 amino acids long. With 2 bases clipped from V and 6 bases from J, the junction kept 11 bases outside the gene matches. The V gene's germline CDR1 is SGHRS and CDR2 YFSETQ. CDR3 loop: CASSFYLRTGPNEQFF. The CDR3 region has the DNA TGCGCCAGCAGCTTTTACCTTCGGACAGGCCCCAATGAGCAGTTCTTC.

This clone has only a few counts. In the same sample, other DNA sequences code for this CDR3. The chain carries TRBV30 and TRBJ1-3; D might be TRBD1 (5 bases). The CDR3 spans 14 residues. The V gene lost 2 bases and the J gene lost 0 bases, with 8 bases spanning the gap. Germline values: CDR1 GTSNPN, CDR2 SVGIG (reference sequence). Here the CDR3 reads CAWSPGNSGNTIYF. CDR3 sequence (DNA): TGTGCCTGGAGTCCAGGGAACTCTGGAAACACCATATATTTT.

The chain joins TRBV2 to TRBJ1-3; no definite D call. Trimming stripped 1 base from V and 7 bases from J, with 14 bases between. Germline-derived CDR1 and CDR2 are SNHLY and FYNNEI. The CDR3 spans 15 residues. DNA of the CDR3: TGTGCCAGCAGTGAAGGGAGCATGAGCCTTAACACCATATATTTT. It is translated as CASSEGSMSLNTIYF.

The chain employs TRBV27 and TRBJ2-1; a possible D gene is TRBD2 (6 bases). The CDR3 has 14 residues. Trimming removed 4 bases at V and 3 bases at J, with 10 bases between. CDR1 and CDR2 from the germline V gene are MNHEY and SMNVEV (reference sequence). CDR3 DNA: TGTGCCAGCAGTTGGGATAGCGGCTACAATGAGCAGTTCTTC. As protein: CASSWDSGYNEQFF.

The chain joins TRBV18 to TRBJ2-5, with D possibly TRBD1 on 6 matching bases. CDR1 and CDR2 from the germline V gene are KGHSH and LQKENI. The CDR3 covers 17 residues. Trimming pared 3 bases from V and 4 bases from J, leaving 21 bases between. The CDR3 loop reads CASSPKRDTNLVETQYF. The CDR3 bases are TGTGCCAGCTCACCTAAACGGGACACCAACCTTGTAGAGACCCAGTACTTC. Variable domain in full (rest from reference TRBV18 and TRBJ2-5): NAGVMQNPRHLVRRRGQEARLRCSPMKGHSHVYWYRQLPEEGLKFMVYLQKENIIDESGMPKERFSAEFPKEGPSILRIQQVVRGDSAAYFCASSPKRDTNLVETQYFGPGTRLLVL.

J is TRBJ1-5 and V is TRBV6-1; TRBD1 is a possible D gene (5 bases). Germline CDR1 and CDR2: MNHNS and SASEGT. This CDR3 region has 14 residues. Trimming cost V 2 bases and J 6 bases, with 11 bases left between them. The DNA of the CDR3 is TGTGCCAGCAGTGAAAGACAGTCTCCTCAGCCCCAGCATTTT. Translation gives CASSERQSPQPQHF.

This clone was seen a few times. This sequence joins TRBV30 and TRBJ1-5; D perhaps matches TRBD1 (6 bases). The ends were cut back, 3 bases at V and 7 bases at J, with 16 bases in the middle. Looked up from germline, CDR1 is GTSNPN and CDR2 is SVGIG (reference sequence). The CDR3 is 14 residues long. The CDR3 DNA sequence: TGTGCCTGGAGGTTTCGGGGGCAAGGGCAGCCCCAGCATTTT. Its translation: CAWRFRGQGQPQHF.

CDR3: CASSYGQGETYEQYF. As DNA, the CDR3 is TGTGCCAGCAGTTACGGGCAGGGGGAAACCTACGAGCAGTACTTC. V is TRBV6-5 and J is TRBJ2-7, with 7 bases aligning to TRBD1. CDR1 is MNHEY and CDR2 is SVGAGI in the germline V gene. V lost 2 bases to trimming and J lost 2 bases; unmatched junction nucleotides: 6. The CDR3 has 15 amino acids.

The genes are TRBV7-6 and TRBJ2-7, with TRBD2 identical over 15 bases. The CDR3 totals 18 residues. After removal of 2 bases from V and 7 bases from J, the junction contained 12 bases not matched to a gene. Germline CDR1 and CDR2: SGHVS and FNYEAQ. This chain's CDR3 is CASSLTGTSGGLLGEQYF. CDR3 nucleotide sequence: TGTGCCAGCAGCTTAACCGGGACTAGCGGGGGGCTCCTTGGGGAGCAGTACTTC.

The CDR3 DNA reads as TGCGCCAGCAGCTTGACGAGGGGAGTAGGCACTGAAGCTTTCTTT. Encoded protein: CASSLTRGVGTEAFF. The V gene is TRBV5-1, the J gene TRBJ1-1; D may be TRBD1 (5 bases). The CDR3 loop spans 15 amino acids. V lost 1 base and J 4 bases, leaving 14 bases between the germline ends. CDR1 is SGHRS, CDR2 YFSETQ, per germline.

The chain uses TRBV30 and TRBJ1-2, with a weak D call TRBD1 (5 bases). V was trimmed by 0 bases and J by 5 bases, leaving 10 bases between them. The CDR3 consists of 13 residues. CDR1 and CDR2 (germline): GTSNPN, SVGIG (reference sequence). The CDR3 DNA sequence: TGTGCCTGGAGTGTGGCAGGGCGTTATGGCTACACCTTC. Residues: CAWSVAGRYGYTF. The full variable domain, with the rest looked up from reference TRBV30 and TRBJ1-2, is SQTIHQWPATLVQPVGSPLSLECTVEGTSNPNLYWYRQAAGRGLQLLFYSVGIGQISSEVPQNLSASRPQDRQFILSSKKLLLSDSGFYLCAWSVAGRYGYTFGSGTRLTVV.

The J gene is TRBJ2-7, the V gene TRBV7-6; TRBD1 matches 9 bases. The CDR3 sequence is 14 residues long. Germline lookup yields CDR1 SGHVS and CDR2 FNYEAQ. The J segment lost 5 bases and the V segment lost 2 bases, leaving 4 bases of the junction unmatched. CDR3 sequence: CASSLRTGDDEQYF. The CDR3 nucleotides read TGTGCCAGCAGCTTAAGGACAGGGGACGACGAGCAGTACTTC.

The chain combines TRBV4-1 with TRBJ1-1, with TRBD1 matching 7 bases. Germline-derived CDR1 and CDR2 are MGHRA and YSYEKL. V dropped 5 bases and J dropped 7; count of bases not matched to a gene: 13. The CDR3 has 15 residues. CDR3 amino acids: CASSEDRRPNVEAFF. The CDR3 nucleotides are TGCGCCAGCAGCGAGGACAGGCGTCCTAACGTTGAAGCTTTCTTT.

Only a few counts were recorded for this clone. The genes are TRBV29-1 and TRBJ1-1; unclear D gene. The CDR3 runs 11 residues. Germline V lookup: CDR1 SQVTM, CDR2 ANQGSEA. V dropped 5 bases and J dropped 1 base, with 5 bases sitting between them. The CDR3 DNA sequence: TGCAGCGTTACAGCGAACACTGAAGCTTTCTTT. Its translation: CSVTANTEAFF.

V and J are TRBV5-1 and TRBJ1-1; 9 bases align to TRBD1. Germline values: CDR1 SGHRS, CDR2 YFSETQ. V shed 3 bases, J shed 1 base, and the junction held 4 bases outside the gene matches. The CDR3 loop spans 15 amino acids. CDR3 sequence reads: CASSSTQGANTEAFF. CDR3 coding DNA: TGCGCCAGCAGCTCTACACAGGGGGCGAACACTGAAGCTTTCTTT.

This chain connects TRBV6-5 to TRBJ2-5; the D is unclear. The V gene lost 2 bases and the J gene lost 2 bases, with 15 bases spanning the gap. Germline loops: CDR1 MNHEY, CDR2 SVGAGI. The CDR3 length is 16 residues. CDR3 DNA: TGTGCCAGCAGTTACGGGAAGGCCCTAGTTCAAGAGACCCAGTACTTC. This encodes CASSYGKALVQETQYF.

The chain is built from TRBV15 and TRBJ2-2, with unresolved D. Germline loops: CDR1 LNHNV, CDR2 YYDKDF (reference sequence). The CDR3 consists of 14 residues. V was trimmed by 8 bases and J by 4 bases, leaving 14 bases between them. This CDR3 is CATGLRSGTGELFF. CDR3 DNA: TGTGCCACCGGGTTGCGGTCCGGCACCGGGGAGCTGTTTTTT.

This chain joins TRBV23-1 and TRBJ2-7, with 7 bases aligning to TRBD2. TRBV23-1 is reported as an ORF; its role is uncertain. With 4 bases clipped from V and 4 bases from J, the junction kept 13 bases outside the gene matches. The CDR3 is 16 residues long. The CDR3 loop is CASSPRGSGDLYEQYF. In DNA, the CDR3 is TGCGCCAGCAGTCCCCGGGGGAGCGGGGATCTATACGAGCAGTACTTC.

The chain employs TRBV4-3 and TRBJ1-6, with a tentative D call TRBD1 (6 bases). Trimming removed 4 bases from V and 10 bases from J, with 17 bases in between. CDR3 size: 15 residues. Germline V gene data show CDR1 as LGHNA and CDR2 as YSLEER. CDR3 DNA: TGCGCCAGCAGCCCAAGTGGGGGCGCGGGGTCACCCCTCCACTTT. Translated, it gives CASSPSGGAGSPLHF.

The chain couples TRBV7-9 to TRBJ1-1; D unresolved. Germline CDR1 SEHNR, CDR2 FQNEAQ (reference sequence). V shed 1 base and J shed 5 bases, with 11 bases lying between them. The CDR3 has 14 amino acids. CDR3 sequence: CASSLGGSGTEAFF. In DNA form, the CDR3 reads TGTGCCAGCAGCTTAGGGGGATCGGGGACTGAAGCTTTCTTT.

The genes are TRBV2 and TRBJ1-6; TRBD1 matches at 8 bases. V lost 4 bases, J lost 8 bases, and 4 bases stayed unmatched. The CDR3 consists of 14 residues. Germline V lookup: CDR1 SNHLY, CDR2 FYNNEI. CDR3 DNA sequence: TGTGCCAGCAGTGGACAGGGGAGGGATTCACCCCTCCACTTT. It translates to CASSGQGRDSPLHF.

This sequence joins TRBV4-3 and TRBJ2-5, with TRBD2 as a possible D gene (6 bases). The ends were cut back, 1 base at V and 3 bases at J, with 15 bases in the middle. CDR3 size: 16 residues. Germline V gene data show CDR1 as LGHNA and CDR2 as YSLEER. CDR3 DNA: TGCGCCAGCAGCCAAGTTTTGGGGGGTCGGGAAGAGACCCAGTACTTC. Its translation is CASSQVLGGREETQYF.

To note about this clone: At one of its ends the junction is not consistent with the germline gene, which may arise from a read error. The DNA for the CDR3 is TGTGCCAGCAGCTTGGGGGAAAGGGGGATCTTC. This codes for CASSLGERGIF. V is TRBV5-6 and J is TRBJ2-1, with TRBD1 as a possible D gene (6 bases). The CDR3 runs 11 residues. Germline assignment: CDR1 SGHDT and CDR2 YYEEEE.